Below are 27 T cell receptor beta chains sequenced from a single sample in a study of metastatic and nonmetastatic thyroid tumors (dated by TCRdb to the early 2020s). Libraries were prepared through PCR. The sequencer listed for this sample is Illumina HiSeq 4000. TCRdb's own reprocessing of the public reads used fastp at Q25 and MiXCR and kept productive beta chains. The sample has some 24,000 clones on record, 20% to 25% of them singletons. The ten biggest clones cover roughly 13% of the sample. No treatment had been received by any patient before thyroid surgery. The sample was blood. Receptors originate from a male donor with papillary thyroid cancer or a benign thyroid nodule (not recorded which). Some clones in this sample may be carry-over from other donors' samples.

This clone is judged medium-sized. This chain joins TRBV19 and TRBJ1-2; TRBD1 agrees at 7 bases. This CDR3 is built from 14 residues. The germline gives CDR1 LNHDA, CDR2 SQIVND (reference sequence). Germline trimming cut 1 base from V and 8 bases from J; bases unmatched to any gene: 7. CDR3 in DNA: TGTGCCAGTAGTATAGCGGAACAGGGGAGAGGCTACACCTTC. As protein: CASSIAEQGRGYTF.

In its sample, this clone was seen many times. The chain carries TRBV7-9 and TRBJ2-5; 7 nucleotides align to TRBD2. Unmatched junction bases numbered 2, after V lost 8 bases and J lost 2 bases. The CDR3 has 12 residues. Germline assignment: CDR1 SEHNR and CDR2 FQNEAQ (reference sequence). The CDR3 here is CASGRGQETQYF. CDR3 sequence (DNA): TGTGCCAGCGGGAGGGGTCAAGAGACCCAGTACTTC.

This clone has just a few counts. The genes are TRBV27 and TRBJ1-6, with a tentative D call TRBD1 (6 bases). CDR1 is MNHEY and CDR2 is SMNVEV in the germline V gene (reference sequence). V lost 4 bases and J lost 8, with 12 bases in between. The CDR3 spans 14 residues. The CDR3 reads CASSSQGFDSPLHF. The CDR3 DNA reads TGTGCCAGCAGTTCACAGGGTTTCGATTCACCCCTCCACTTT.

This clone was counted a few times. Germline and junction disagree at one end, which may indicate a read error. Other DNA sequences of this sample code for an identical CDR3. The CDR3 reads CASSWDGGWANVLTF. The DNA for the CDR3 is TGCGCCAGTAGCTGGGACGGCGGCTGGGCCAACGTCCTGACTTTC. The chain links TRBV5-1 to TRBJ2-6, with D perhaps assigned TRBD1 or TRBD2 (5 bases each). Germline-derived CDR1 and CDR2 are SGHRS and YFSETQ. The CDR3 is 15 amino acids.

This clone was counted between two and nine times. The chain recombines TRBV27 with TRBJ2-7; the match to TRBD1 covers 8 bases. The V gene's germline CDR1 is MNHEY and CDR2 SMNVEV (reference sequence). Trimming at V came to 5 bases and at J to 0 bases, leaving 3 bases not matched to a gene. The CDR3 has 14 residues. This CDR3 reads CASSNRGISYEQYF. The CDR3 coding sequence is TGTGCCAGCAGTAACAGGGGGATCTCCTACGAGCAGTACTTC.

V usage is TRBV5-1 and J usage is TRBJ1-2, with D perhaps matching TRBD1 (5 bases). CDR3 length: 14 residues. Trimming pared 0 bases from V and 4 bases from J, leaving 10 bases between. The germline gives CDR1 SGHRS, CDR2 YFSETQ. CDR3 region: CASSLDGGAYGYTF. CDR3 DNA sequence: TGCGCCAGCAGCTTGGACGGGGGAGCCTATGGCTACACCTTC. Full variable domain (missing parts from reference TRBV5-1 and TRBJ1-2): KAGVTQTPRYLIKTRGQQVTLSCSPISGHRSVSWYQQTPGQGLQFLFEYFSETQRNKGNFPGRFSGRQFSNSRSEMNVSTLELGDSALYLCASSLDGGAYGYTFGSGTRLTVV.

The gene calls are TRBV20-1 and TRBJ2-7; D ambiguous. Germline V lookup: CDR1 DFQATT, CDR2 SNEGSKA (reference sequence). The CDR3 is made up of 13 amino acids. V lost 1 base and J lost 3, with 10 bases in between. The CDR3 coding sequence is TGCAGTGCTAGAGGGGAATCGGACTACGAGCAGTACTTC. Amino acid sequence: CSARGESDYEQYF.

The J gene is TRBJ2-7, the V gene TRBV6-2 or TRBV6-3, with 10 bases matching TRBD2. The CDR3 is 12 residues long. CDR1 and CDR2 (germline): MNHEY, SVGEGT. The V segment lost 8 bases and the J segment 2 bases; nucleotides outside the gene matches: 0. The CDR3 nucleotides read TGTGCCAGCGGGACTAGCGCCTACGAGCAGTACTTC. It translates to CASGTSAYEQYF.

This clone was recorded at least ten times. Other DNA sequences in this specimen translate into the identical CDR3. V gene TRBV5-5 combines with J gene TRBJ2-7; 8 bases line up with TRBD2. The junction had 14 bases not matched to a gene; V was cut back by 4 bases and J by 5 bases. The CDR3 loop spans 16 amino acids. Germline-derived CDR1 and CDR2 are SGHKS and YYEKEE (reference sequence). The CDR3 coding sequence is TGTGCCAGCAGCCCGGACCCCCCCGGGAGGGCCCACGAGCAGTACTTC. Translation: CASSPDPPGRAHEQYF. The variable domain in full, with the rest retrieved from reference TRBV5-5 and TRBJ2-7, is DAGVTQSPTHLIKTRGQQVTLRCSPISGHKSVSWYQQVLGQGPQFIFQYYEKEERGRGNFPDRFSARQFPNYSSELNVNALLLGDSALYLCASSPDPPGRAHEQYFGPGTRLTVT.

This clone was observed many times. This chain connects TRBV18 to TRBJ1-6; TRBD1 might be the D (5 bases). Germline V gene sequence: CDR1 KGHSH, CDR2 LQKENI. CDR3 length equals 15 residues. V lost 0 bases and J 6 bases, leaving 9 bases between the germline ends. CDR3 sequence (DNA): TGTGCCAGCTCACCACCGGGACGGGTTAATTCACCCCTCCACTTT. Translated: CASSPPGRVNSPLHF.

This clone was picked up a small number of times. The chain is built from TRBV30 and TRBJ2-5, with a tentative D call TRBD2 (5 bases). The CDR3 loop spans 16 amino acids. The V end lost 4 bases, the J end lost 2 bases, and 20 bases lay between the germline ends. Germline V gives CDR1 GTSNPN, CDR2 SVGIG (reference sequence). CDR3 sequence (DNA): TGTGCCTGGAATAAAGAGGGTGTATGGGGACAAGAGACCCAGTACTTC. This sequence encodes CAWNKEGVWGQETQYF.

A remark on this clone: At one end, the junction sequence differs from germline, possibly due to a read error. The chain couples TRBV11-1 to TRBJ2-6, with 7 bases lining up with TRBD1. The CDR3 extends over 17 amino acids. CDR1 SGHAT and CDR2 FQDESV come from the germline V gene (reference sequence). The CDR3 bases are TGTGCCAGCAGCTTGGACAGGAAATACTCTGGGGCCAACGTCCTTACTTTC. This translates into CASSLDRKYSGANVLTF.

This clone appeared many times. V gene TRBV12-3 or TRBV12-4 combines with J gene TRBJ1-5; D is ambiguous. V lost 2 bases, J lost 6 bases, and 11 bases lay in between. The CDR3 is made up of 14 amino acids. In nucleotides, the CDR3 is TGTGCCAGCAGTTTACAGGCACCGGTTCAGCCCCAGCATTTT. Translated, it gives CASSLQAPVQPQHF.

The V and J genes are TRBV20-1 and TRBJ2-3, with 9 positions matching TRBD2. The CDR3 loop spans 14 amino acids. CDR1 is DFQATT and CDR2 is SNEGSKA in the germline V gene (reference sequence). Trimming took 4 bases from V and 3 from J; bases not matched to a gene: 5. The CDR3 nucleotides read TGCAGTGCTAATGTAGCGGGAGCGACAGATACGCAGTATTTT. As protein: CSANVAGATDTQYF.

The rearrangement links TRBV6-5 to TRBJ2-3; D may be TRBD1 or TRBD2 (6 bases each). This CDR3 is 14 amino acids long. Trimming took 3 bases from V and 7 from J, leaving 14 bases between them. CDR1 and CDR2 from the germline V gene are MNHEY and SVGAGI. The CDR3 DNA reads as TGTGCCAGCAGTTATAGGGGGGACTCATATACGCAGTATTTT. Translated: CASSYRGDSYTQYF.

V is TRBV24-1 and J is TRBJ2-6; TRBD1 matches 9 bases. CDR3 length: 19 residues. Germline CDR1 and CDR2: KGHDR and SFDVKD. V lost 3 bases to trimming and J lost 8 bases; unmatched junction nucleotides: 16. The CDR3 reads CATSDPRGQGGPVPNVLTF. The CDR3 nucleotides are TGTGCCACCAGTGATCCCCGGGGACAGGGAGGCCCCGTGCCCAACGTCCTGACTTTC.

The chain recombines TRBV5-1 with TRBJ2-7; 7 positions agree with TRBD1. The CDR3 loop spans 15 amino acids. Trimming cost V 0 bases and J 7 bases; bases outside gene matches: 10. Per germline, CDR1 SGHRS and CDR2 YFSETQ. CDR3 loop: CASSLAGQGVDEQYF. In DNA form, the CDR3 reads TGCGCCAGCAGCTTGGCCGGGCAGGGGGTGGATGAGCAGTACTTC.

This chain joins TRBV9 and TRBJ2-3, with D uncertain. Per the germline V gene, CDR1 is SGDLS and CDR2 is YYNGEE. Trimming pared 0 bases from V and 3 bases from J, leaving 11 bases between. The CDR3 length is 15 residues. CDR3 nucleotides: TGTGCCAGCAGCGTAGGGAGTTGGGGTACAGATACGCAGTATTTT. Protein sequence: CASSVGSWGTDTQYF.

This clone was found a few times. The V call is TRBV30, the J call TRBJ1-3; possibly TRBD1 for D (5 bases). This CDR3 comprises 14 residues. Trimming took off 5 bases at V and 4 bases at J, with 15 bases between the two ends. Germline V gives CDR1 GTSNPN, CDR2 SVGIG (reference sequence). The DNA of the CDR3 is TGTGCCTGGTGGGGGAGTGGCCCAGGAAACACCATATATTTT. Its translation: CAWWGSGPGNTIYF.

This clone was picked up many times. V and J are TRBV7-2 and TRBJ2-1, with D perhaps TRBD1 or TRBD2 (5 bases each). This CDR3 spans 14 amino acids. The germline V gene encodes CDR1 SGHTA and CDR2 FQGNSA. With 5 bases removed from V and 4 bases from J, the gap between germline ends came to 12 bases. CDR3 in amino acids: CASSPGWGYNEQFF. The CDR3 bases are TGTGCCAGCAGCCCCGGCTGGGGGTACAATGAGCAGTTCTTC. The whole variable domain, remainder taken from reference TRBV7-2 and TRBJ2-1, is GAGVSQSPSNKVTEKGKDVELRCDPISGHTALYWYRQSLGQGLEFLIYFQGNSAPDKSGLPSDRFSAERTGGSVSTLTIQRTQQEDSAVYLCASSPGWGYNEQFFGPGTRLTVL.

In its sample, this clone was seen a few times. CDR3 in amino acids: CASSGDGGNTIYF. The CDR3 DNA sequence: TGTGCCAGCAGTGGGGACGGAGGAAACACCATATATTTT. The chain recombines TRBV6-1 with TRBJ1-3; D might be TRBD1 (5 bases). Trimming removed 4 bases at V and 4 bases at J, with 8 bases between. The CDR3 extends over 13 amino acids. Germline CDR1 reads MNHNS; CDR2 reads SASEGT.

This clone was counted many times. Since a much larger clone is just one base distant, this may be a read error. The same CDR3 also results from other DNA sequences found in this sample. V usage is TRBV27 and J usage is TRBJ2-2; D not certain. The germline V gene has CDR1 MNHEY and CDR2 SMNVEV (reference sequence). The CDR3 has 12 residues. Here the CDR3 reads CASSQETGELFF. CDR3 in DNA: TGCGCCAGCAGCCAAGAGACCGGGGAGCTGTTTTTT.

In its sample, this clone was seen many times. The J gene is TRBJ2-3, the V gene TRBV18; D is perhaps TRBD1 (5 bases). CDR3 length: 14 residues. From germline, CDR1 is KGHSH and CDR2 LQKENI. Trimming left V 2 bases short and J 5 bases short, with 11 bases between. CDR3 DNA sequence: TGTGCCAGCTCACCAGCCAGGGCTGGAGATACGCAGTATTTT. It codes for CASSPARAGDTQYF.

As regards this clone: Sequence at one end of the junction differs from germline and may be a read error. The CDR3 region is CTSNAGGGTYEQYF. As DNA, the CDR3 is TGCACCAGCAACGCAGGGGGGGGCACCTACGAGCAGTACTTC. V gene TRBV5-1 combines with J gene TRBJ2-7; D is tentatively TRBD1 or TRBD2 (7 bases each). The CDR3 is 14 residues long. CDR1 is SGHRS, CDR2 YFSETQ, per germline.

The table lists this clone with many counts. V is TRBV6-2 or TRBV6-3 and J is TRBJ2-2; D may be TRBD1 (5 bases). The CDR3 is 15 amino acids. Trimming cost V 0 bases and J 5 bases, with 10 bases left between them. Germline assignment: CDR1 MNHEY and CDR2 SVGEGT. The CDR3 DNA reads as TGTGCCAGCAGTTACTCGACAGAACAGACCGGGGAGCTGTTTTTT. Translation: CASSYSTEQTGELFF.

This clone was counted a few times. The J gene is TRBJ2-7, the V gene TRBV5-1, with D tentatively TRBD1 or TRBD2 (5 bases each). CDR1 and CDR2 (germline): SGHRS, YFSETQ. This CDR3 region has 14 residues. V was clipped by 4 bases and J by 3 bases, with 14 bases between them. CDR3 region: CASSGRGPSYEQYF. The CDR3 region has the DNA TGCGCCAGCAGCGGACGGGGCCCGAGCTACGAGCAGTACTTC.

This clone is classed as medium-sized. The chain couples TRBV6-1 to TRBJ2-5; D unclear. The V and J ends lost 6 bases and 1 base respectively, with 9 bases between them. This CDR3 region has 13 residues. CDR1 MNHNS and CDR2 SASEGT come from the germline V gene. This chain's CDR3 is CASSDTAQETQYF. CDR3 bases: TGTGCCAGCAGCGATACAGCCCAAGAGACCCAGTACTTC.